The rows below give T cell receptor beta chains drawn from one sample of a study of cytomegalovirus exposure and HLA in healthy donors. The protocol was immunoSEQ multiplex PCR, while the TCRdb copy is restricted to in-frame clones and leaves out a portion. The sample comprises roughly 150,000 clones, 65% to 75% of which are singletons, and approximately 4.3% rests with the top ten. The sample consisted of PBMCs. The receptors were sampled from a man in his sixties in good health and CMV-seronegative. Both conserved end residues are part of each CDR3. A D gene is named only where the DNA matches it firmly. Part of the rows lack a size; the others show once, few, many or a class for expanded clones.

>TRBJ2-7|.|TRBD2|TRBV5-1|16
CASSASLAGASYEQYF
TGCGCCAGCAGCGCCTCCCTAGCGGGAGCTTCTTACGAGCAGTACTTC
>TRBJ1-1|.|.|TRBV19|15
CASSILPGMNTEAFF
TGTGCCAGTAGTATACTCCCCGGGATGAACACTGAAGCTTTCTTT
>TRBJ1-2|.|.|TRBV29-1|12
CSTRDSNYGYTF
TGCAGCACCAGGGACTCCAACTATGGCTACACCTTC
>TRBJ1-2|few|.|TRBV19|14
CASTGADSNYGYTF
TGTGCCAGTACTGGAGCCGATTCTAACTATGGCTACACCTTC
>TRBJ1-1|few|TRBD1|TRBV6-6|15
CASTLRDRGRTEAFF
TGTGCCAGCACTTTAAGGGACAGGGGACGGACTGAAGCTTTCTTT
>TRBJ2-7|.|.|TRBV4-1|14
CASSQAGKTYEQYF
TGCGCCAGCAGCCAGGCCGGGAAAACCTACGAGCAGTACTTC
>TRBJ1-1|.|TRBD1|TRBV7-6|12
CASSDRDSEAFF
TGTGCCAGCAGCGACCGGGACAGTGAAGCTTTCTTT
>TRBJ2-2|.|.|TRBV2|16
CASSPTEIANTGELFF
TGTGCCAGCAGTCCCACCGAGATCGCGAACACCGGGGAGCTGTTTTTT
>TRBJ2-3|.|.|TRBV6-1|13
CASRADFTDTQYF
TGTGCCAGCAGGGCTGACTTCACAGATACGCAGTATTTT
>TRBJ2-7|.|TRBD2|TRBV7-3|14
CASSLMASGYEQYF
TGTGCCAGCAGCTTAATGGCTAGCGGTTACGAGCAGTACTTC
>TRBJ1-1|.|.|TRBV30|13
CAWSIQGNTEAFF
TGTGCCTGGAGTATCCAGGGGAACACTGAAGCTTTCTTT
>TRBJ2-2|few|.|TRBV28|15
CASSLEGLNTGELFF
TGTGCCAGCAGTTTAGAGGGACTCAACACCGGGGAGCTGTTTTTT
>TRBJ2-7|.|TRBD1|TRBV19|13
CASSRQGSYEQYF
TGTGCCAGTAGTCGACAGGGATCCTACGAGCAGTACTTC
>TRBJ2-2|.|.|TRBV10-1|17
CASSEPAWGGGTGELFF
TGCGCCAGCAGTGAGCCAGCGTGGGGCGGTGGCACCGGGGAGCTGTTTTTT
>TRBJ1-6|.|TRBD1|TRBV6-1|15
CASRAPGQANSPLHF
TGTGCCAGCAGGGCGCCAGGACAGGCAAATTCACCCCTCCACTTT
>TRBJ2-3|.|.|TRBV5-1|13
CASSPGLSDTQYF
TGCGCCAGCAGCCCGGGACTCTCAGATACGCAGTATTTT
>TRBJ1-6|.|TRBD1|TRBV19|15
CASSDNRGRNSPLHF
TGTGCCAGTAGTGACAACAGGGGAAGGAATTCACCCCTCCACTTT
>TRBJ2-6|.|TRBD1|TRBV28|16
CASSSGQLAGANVLTF
TGTGCCAGCAGTTCGGGACAGCTCGCCGGGGCCAACGTCCTGACTTTC
>TRBJ2-7|few|TRBD2|TRBV5-5|15
CASSKGLAGDYEQYF
TGTGCCAGCAGCAAGGGACTAGCGGGAGACTACGAGCAGTACTTC
>TRBJ1-1|.|.|TRBV5-6|15
CASSLVGRQGSEAFF
TGTGCCAGCAGCTTGGTCGGCCGGCAGGGTTCTGAAGCTTTCTTT
>TRBJ1-1|few|TRBD1|TRBV28|14
CASRPRGTGGNAFF
TGTGCCAGCAGGCCCCGAGGGACAGGGGGCAATGCTTTCTTT
>TRBJ2-1|.|.|TRBV4-1|17
CASSQPPTRYVSNEQFF
TGCGCCAGCAGCCAACCACCTACTAGATATGTCTCCAATGAGCAGTTCTTC
>TRBJ2-2|.|TRBD1|TRBV7-9|14
CSSSPIQTGNELFF
TGTTCCAGCAGCCCCATTCAGACAGGGAATGAGCTGTTTTTT
>TRBJ1-1|.|TRBD1|TRBV27|17
CASSLYPLEGGTTEAFF
TGTGCCAGCAGTTTATACCCCCTTGAAGGGGGCACCACTGAAGCTTTCTTT
>TRBJ2-2|.|.|TRBV4-3|14
CASSQEWSTGELFF
TGCGCCAGCAGCCAAGAATGGAGCACCGGGGAGCTGTTTTTT
>TRBJ2-7|.|.|TRBV10-3|14
CAISPGGGIYEQYF
TGTGCCATCAGCCCGGGGGGCGGGATTTACGAGCAGTACTTC
>TRBJ2-2|few|TRBD2|TRBV28|16
CASSLTTSGNTGELFF
TGTGCCAGCAGTCTAACGACTAGCGGGAACACCGGGGAGCTGTTTTTT
>TRBJ1-4|.|.|TRBV5-4|15
CASSSQTGSNEKLFF
TGTGCCAGCAGCTCCCAGACAGGATCTAATGAAAAACTGTTTTTT
>TRBJ2-3|.|TRBD2|TRBV19|20
CASSIVGPSGRARSTDTQYF
TGTGCCAGTAGTATAGTTGGCCCTAGCGGGAGGGCAAGAAGCACAGATACGCAGTATTTT
>TRBJ2-3|.|.|TRBV29-1|12
CSVRGGPDTQYF
TGCAGCGTGCGGGGTGGACCAGATACGCAGTATTTT
>TRBJ2-1|.|TRBD2|TRBV6-4|18
CASSRVMTSGRSYNEQFF
TGTGCCAGCAGCCGAGTTATGACTAGCGGGCGATCCTACAATGAGCAGTTCTTC
>TRBJ2-7|.|.|TRBV7-2|16
CASSLRGRDGSYEQYF
TGTGCCAGCAGCTTAAGGGGGCGGGATGGTTCCTACGAGCAGTACTTC
>TRBJ1-1|.|TRBD1|TRBV27|14
CASSPGQANTEAFF
TGTGCCAGCAGTCCGGGACAGGCAAACACTGAAGCTTTCTTT
>TRBJ1-5|once|.|TRBV6-6|16
CASSYVTNKGNQPQHF
TGTGCCAGCAGTTACGTGACAAATAAGGGCAATCAGCCCCAGCATTTT
>TRBJ2-4|few|.|TRBV4-2|13
CASSQESENIQYF
TGTGCCAGCAGCCAAGAGTCGGAAAACATTCAGTACTTC
>TRBJ2-7|.|TRBD2|TRBV7-9|14
CASSFTSGSYEQYF
TGTGCCAGCAGCTTCACTAGCGGCTCCTACGAGCAGTACTTC
>TRBJ2-7|.|TRBD2|TRBV7-2|15
CASSLGLAGTYEQYF
TGTGCCAGCAGCTTAGGACTAGCGGGGACCTACGAGCAGTACTTC
>TRBJ1-4|.|.|TRBV2|14
CASSEDSLNEKLFF
TGTGCCAGCAGTGAGGACAGCCTGAATGAAAAACTGTTTTTT
>TRBJ2-1|.|TRBD2|TRBV9|14
CASSVAGGVGEQFF
TGTGCCAGCAGCGTAGCGGGAGGTGTCGGTGAGCAGTTCTTC
>TRBJ2-1|.|TRBD1|TRBV5-1|15
CASSLGTGGSHEQFF
TGCGCCAGCAGCTTGGGGACAGGGGGCTCACATGAGCAGTTCTTC
>TRBJ1-1|.|.|TRBV6-6|16
CASSVRRGGGNTEAFF
TGTGCCAGCAGTGTTCGCCGGGGTGGAGGGAACACTGAAGCTTTCTTT
>TRBJ2-2|.|TRBD1|TRBV18|14
CASSTDRGTGELFF
TGTGCCAGCTCAACGGACAGGGGCACCGGGGAGCTGTTTTTT
>TRBJ2-3|.|.|TRBV7-9|17
CASSLLGSGLSTDTQYF
TGTGCCAGCAGCTTACTGGGGAGCGGACTTAGCACAGATACGCAGTATTTT
>TRBJ1-5|.|TRBD1|TRBV28|15
CASSTQGIGHQPQHF
TGTGCCAGCAGTACACAGGGGATCGGGCATCAGCCCCAGCATTTT
>TRBJ2-7|.|TRBD2|TRBV27|17
CASSRVAGGINSYEQYF
TGTGCCAGCAGTCGGGTTGCGGGAGGGATAAACTCCTACGAGCAGTACTTC
>TRBJ2-5|.|TRBD1|TRBV2|15
CASSPLQTGQETQYF
TGTGCCAGCAGTCCTTTGCAGACAGGGCAGGAGACCCAGTACTTC
>TRBJ1-5|.|.|TRBV28|18
CASAAVSTDTYSNQPQHF
TGTGCCAGCGCTGCCGTCAGCACGGACACTTATAGCAATCAGCCCCAGCATTTT
>TRBJ1-2|.|.|TRBV12-5|14
CASGSGEGWYGYTF
TGTGCTAGTGGGTCCGGGGAGGGATGGTATGGCTACACCTTC